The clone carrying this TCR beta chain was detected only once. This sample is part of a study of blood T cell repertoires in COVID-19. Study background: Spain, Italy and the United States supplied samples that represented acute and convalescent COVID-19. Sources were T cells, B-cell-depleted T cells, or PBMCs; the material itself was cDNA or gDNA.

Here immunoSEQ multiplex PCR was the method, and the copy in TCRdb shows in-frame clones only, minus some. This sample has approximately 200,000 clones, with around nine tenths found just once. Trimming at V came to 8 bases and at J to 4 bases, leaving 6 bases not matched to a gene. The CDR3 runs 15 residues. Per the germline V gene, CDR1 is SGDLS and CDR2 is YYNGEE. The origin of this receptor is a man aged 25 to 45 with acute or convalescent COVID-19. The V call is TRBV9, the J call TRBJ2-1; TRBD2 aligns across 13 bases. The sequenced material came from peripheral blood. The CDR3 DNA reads TGTGCCAGTACAGGGGGACTAGCGGGATACAATGAGCAGTTCTTC. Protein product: CASTGGLAGYNEQFF.